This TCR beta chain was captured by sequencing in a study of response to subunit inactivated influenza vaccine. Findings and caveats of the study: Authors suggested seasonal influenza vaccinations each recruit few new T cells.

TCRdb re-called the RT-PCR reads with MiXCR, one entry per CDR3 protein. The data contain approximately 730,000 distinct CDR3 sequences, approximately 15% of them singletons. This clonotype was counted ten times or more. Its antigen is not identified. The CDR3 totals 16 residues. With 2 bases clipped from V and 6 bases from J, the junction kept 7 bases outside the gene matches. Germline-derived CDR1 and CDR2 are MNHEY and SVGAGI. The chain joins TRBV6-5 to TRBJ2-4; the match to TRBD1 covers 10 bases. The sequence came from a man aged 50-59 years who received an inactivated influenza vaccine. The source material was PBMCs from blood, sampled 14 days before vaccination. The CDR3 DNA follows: TGTGCCAGCAGTTACAGAATCGACAGGGGGCTAAACATTCAGTACTTC. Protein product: CASSYRIDRGLNIQYF.